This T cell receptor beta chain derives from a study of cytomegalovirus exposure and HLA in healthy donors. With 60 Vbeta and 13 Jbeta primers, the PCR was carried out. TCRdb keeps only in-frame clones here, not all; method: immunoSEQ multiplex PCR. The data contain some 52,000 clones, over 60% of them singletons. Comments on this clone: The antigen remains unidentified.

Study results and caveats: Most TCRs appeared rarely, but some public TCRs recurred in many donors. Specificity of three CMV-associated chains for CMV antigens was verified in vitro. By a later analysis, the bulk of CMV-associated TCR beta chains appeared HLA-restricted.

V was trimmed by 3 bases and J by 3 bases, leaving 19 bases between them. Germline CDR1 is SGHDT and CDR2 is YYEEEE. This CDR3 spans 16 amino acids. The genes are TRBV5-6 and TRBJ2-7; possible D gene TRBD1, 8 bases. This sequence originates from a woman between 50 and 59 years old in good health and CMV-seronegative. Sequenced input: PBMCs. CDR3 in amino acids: CASSWGADREGYEQYF. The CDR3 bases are TGTGCCAGCAGCTGGGGCGCGGACAGGGAGGGCTACGAGCAGTACTTC. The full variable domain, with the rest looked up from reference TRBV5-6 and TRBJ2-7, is DAGVTQSPTHLIKTRGQQVTLRCSPKSGHDTVSWYQQALGQGPQFIFQYYEEEERQRGNFPDRFSGHQFPNYSSELNVNALLLGDSALYLCASSWGADREGYEQYFGPGTRLTVT.